The rows below give T cell receptor beta chains drawn from one sample of a study of radiation and T cells in renal cell carcinoma. Measured with immunoSEQ multiplex PCR; TCRdb has only the in-frame clones, and not every one. This sample has around 74,000 clones, with less than 85% found just once. This material consisted of blood, taken from a patient whose treatment included radiotherapy and nephrectomy. The receptors derive from a woman in her fifties or sixties with renal cell carcinoma. The conserved cysteine and the conserved F or W are not part of the CDR3 here. A D gene is named only where the DNA matches it firmly.

TRBD1 TRBV7-9 ASSAQGSNQPQH
NA TRBV2 ASSEALRMGSEQH
NA TRBV4-1 ASSQDSGSSYNEQF
NA TRBV5-1 ASSLNGTPRSSYNSPLH
NA TRBV6-1 ASSEWSSGNTIY
NA TRBV12-2 ASRTLAGERYNEQF
NA TRBV29-1 SAPGGISGYT
NA TRBV7-9 ASSYPGGASNTGELF
NA TRBV28 ASSWAARGGNQPQH
NA TRBV18 ASSLTYNSPLH
TRBD2 TRBV4-3 ASSQDSGGGPTDTQY
TRBD2 TRBV29-1 SVEPSGRPNEQF
TRBD2 TRBV7-2 ASSLTSSGTEQY
NA TRBV7-2 ASSLVPGGSPLH
NA TRBV7-6 ASSLVSGGPYEQY
NA TRBV4-1 ASSQDRGRDYNEQF
NA TRBV9 ASSVEAGVREKLF
TRBD1 TRBV10-2 ASSQGANEKLF
TRBD1 TRBV18 ASSPRTGVGYNEQF
NA TRBV28 ASTKGEVRGYT
NA TRBV9 ASSVALRETQY
TRBD2 TRBV28 ASSPLSTFVGKREGSGANVLT
NA TRBV10-3 AISGQPNSPLH
NA TRBV19 ASSRDVRNQPQH
TRBD1 TRBV11-2 ASSLEFGQGAIGYT
NA TRBV19 ASSQPWGAETQY
NA TRBV27 ASSLFSGGNGYT
NA TRBV5-1 ASSFDQLKDSPLH
NA TRBV29-1 SVVRDGEQY
NA TRBV6-5 ASSYSVVTELF
NA TRBV9 ASSVAGENEKLF
NA TRBV27 ASSLRDIPPPTEAF
NA TRBV9 ASSAQNTGELF
NA TRBV6-9 ASSYRPRQDTQY
NA TRBV7-9 ASSLVLVEAF
NA TRBV6-5 ASGRTGINNSPLH
NA TRBV6-5 ASSPGVFRGYT
NA TRBV9 ASSRGWGTEAF
NA TRBV13 ASSLAGDTDTQY
NA TRBV7-2 ASSPTRGNADTQY
NA TRBV27 ASSLVGGEQY
TRBD2 TRBV7-2 ASSLMGLGNTDTQY
NA TRBV18 ASSPTTATDTQY
NA TRBV9 ASSGGGSFTEAF
NA TRBV14 ASSVSSPLSTDTQY
NA TRBV28 ASSLYQGSGNSPLH
NA TRBV18 ASSDSGGFNEQF
NA TRBV19 ATKNVGGLKKLF
TRBD2 TRBV9 ASTPDGGGTDTQY
TRBD1 TRBV5-5 ASSLGRTGGEQY
TRBD1 TRBV28 ASSTGVSNQPQH
NA TRBV28 ASSPPGANTEAF
NA TRBV7-9 ASSLGNPYEQY
NA TRBV7-9 ASSYAPKQGSGNTEAF
NA TRBV2 ATATGQGEQY
NA TRBV28 ASTIQGGTEAF
NA TRBV19 ASIPAGKYGELF
NA TRBV29-1 SVAQGINQPQH